This TCR beta chain was captured in a study of blood T cell repertoires in COVID-19. Clones were sequenced by immunoSEQ multiplex PCR, and TCRdb holds only the in-frame ones, with some missing. Of under 350,000 clones detected, around nine tenths appear once; the ten largest clones hold over 2%. This CDR3 spans 13 amino acids. Germline trimming cut 6 bases from V and 9 bases from J; bases unmatched to any gene: 8. This TCR was recovered from a young woman who had recovered from COVID-19. Sequencing was carried out using PBMCs or T cells enriched from blood (not recorded which). This chain connects TRBV12-3 or TRBV12-4 to TRBJ2-1; 7 bases fit TRBD2. CDR3 residues: CASRTTSRAEQFF. DNA of the CDR3: TGTGCCAGCAGGACGACTAGCCGGGCTGAGCAGTTCTTC.